This TCR beta chain was retrieved from a study of shared clonotypes between healthy human individuals. Every subset's genomic DNA went evenly onto several immunoSEQ plates. The table came from immunoSEQ multiplex PCR; TCRdb's copy has only in-frame clones and leaves some out. The sample holds roughly 2.5 million clones, about 92% seen once. The healthy adult donors were HIV-negative and reported no recent acute infections or vaccinations. Study-wide findings and caveats: Tissues were not sampled, only blood, and their repertoires likely differ.

The V and J ends lost 0 bases and 0 bases respectively, with 8 bases between them. CDR1 and CDR2 (germline): ENHRY, SYGVKD. The CDR3 runs 15 residues. Notes on this clone: The antigen remains undetermined. Additional DNA sequences in this sample encode the identical CDR3.

The sequencing input was naive CD4+ T cells sorted from blood. Subset indicated: CD45RA+ positively selected. The V gene is TRBV10-3, the J gene TRBJ1-1, with D possibly TRBD1 on 6 matching bases. This clonotype originated in a man aged 18 to 29 in good health. CDR3 nucleotides: TGTGCCATCAGTGAGTCGGGGGGCTTGAACACTGAAGCTTTCTTT. This sequence encodes CAISESGGLNTEAFF.